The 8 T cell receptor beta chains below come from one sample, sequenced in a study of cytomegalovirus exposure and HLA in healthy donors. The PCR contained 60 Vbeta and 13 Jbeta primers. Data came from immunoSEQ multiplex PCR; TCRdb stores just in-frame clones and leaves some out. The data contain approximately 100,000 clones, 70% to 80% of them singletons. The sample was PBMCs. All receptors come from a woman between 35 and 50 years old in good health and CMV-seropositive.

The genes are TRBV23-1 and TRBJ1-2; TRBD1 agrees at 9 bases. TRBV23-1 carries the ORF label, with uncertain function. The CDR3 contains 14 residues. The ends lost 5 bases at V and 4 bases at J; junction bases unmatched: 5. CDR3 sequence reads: CASSTDRGCYGYTF. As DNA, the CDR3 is TGCGCCAGCAGTACAGACAGGGGGTGCTATGGCTACACCTTC.

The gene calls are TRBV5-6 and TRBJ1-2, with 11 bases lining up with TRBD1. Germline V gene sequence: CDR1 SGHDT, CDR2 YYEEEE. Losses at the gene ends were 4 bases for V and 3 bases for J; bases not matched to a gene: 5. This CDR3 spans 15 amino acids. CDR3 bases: TGTGCCAGCAGCCTGGGGACAGGGGGACACTATGGCTACACCTTC. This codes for CASSLGTGGHYGYTF.

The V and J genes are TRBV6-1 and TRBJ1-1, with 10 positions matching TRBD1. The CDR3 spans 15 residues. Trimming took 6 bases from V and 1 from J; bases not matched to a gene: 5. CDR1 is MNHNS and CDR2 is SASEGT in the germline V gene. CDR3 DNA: TGTGCCAGCAGCCCCGGGACAGGGGCGAACACTGAAGCTTTCTTT. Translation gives CASSPGTGANTEAFF.

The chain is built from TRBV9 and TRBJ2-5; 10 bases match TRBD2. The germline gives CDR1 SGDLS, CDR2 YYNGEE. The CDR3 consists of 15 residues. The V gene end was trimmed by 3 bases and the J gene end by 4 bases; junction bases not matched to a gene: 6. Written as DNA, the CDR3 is TGTGCCAGCAGCGCGTGGAGCGGGGGGGGAGAGACCCAGTACTTC. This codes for CASSAWSGGGETQYF.

CDR3 amino acids: CASSPLTGEYGYTF. For the CDR3, the DNA is TGTGCCAGCTCACCCCTGACAGGCGAATATGGCTACACCTTC. The chain carries TRBV18 and TRBJ1-2, with D possibly being TRBD1 (6 bases). CDR3 length: 14 amino acids. Looked up from germline, CDR1 is KGHSH and CDR2 is LQKENI. V shed 3 bases and J shed 5 bases, with 13 bases lying between them.

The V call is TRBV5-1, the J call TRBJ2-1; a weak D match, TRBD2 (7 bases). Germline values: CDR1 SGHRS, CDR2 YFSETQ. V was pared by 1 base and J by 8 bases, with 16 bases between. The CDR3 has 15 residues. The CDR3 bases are TGCGCCAGCAGCTTGTGGGGGGGGCGTGGAGATGAGCAGTTCTTC. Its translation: CASSLWGGRGDEQFF.

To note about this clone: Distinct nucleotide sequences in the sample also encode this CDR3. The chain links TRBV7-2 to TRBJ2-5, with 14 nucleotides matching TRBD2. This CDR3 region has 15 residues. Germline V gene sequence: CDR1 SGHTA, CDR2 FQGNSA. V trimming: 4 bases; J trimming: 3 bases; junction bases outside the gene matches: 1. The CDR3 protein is CASSWTSGGKETQYF. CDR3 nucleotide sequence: TGTGCCAGCAGCTGGACTAGCGGGGGGAAAGAGACCCAGTACTTC.

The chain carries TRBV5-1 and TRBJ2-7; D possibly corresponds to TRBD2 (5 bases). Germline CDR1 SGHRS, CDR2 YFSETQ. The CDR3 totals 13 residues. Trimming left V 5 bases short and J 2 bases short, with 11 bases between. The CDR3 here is CASRRAETYEQYF. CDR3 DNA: TGCGCCAGCAGGAGGGCAGAAACCTACGAGCAGTACTTC.